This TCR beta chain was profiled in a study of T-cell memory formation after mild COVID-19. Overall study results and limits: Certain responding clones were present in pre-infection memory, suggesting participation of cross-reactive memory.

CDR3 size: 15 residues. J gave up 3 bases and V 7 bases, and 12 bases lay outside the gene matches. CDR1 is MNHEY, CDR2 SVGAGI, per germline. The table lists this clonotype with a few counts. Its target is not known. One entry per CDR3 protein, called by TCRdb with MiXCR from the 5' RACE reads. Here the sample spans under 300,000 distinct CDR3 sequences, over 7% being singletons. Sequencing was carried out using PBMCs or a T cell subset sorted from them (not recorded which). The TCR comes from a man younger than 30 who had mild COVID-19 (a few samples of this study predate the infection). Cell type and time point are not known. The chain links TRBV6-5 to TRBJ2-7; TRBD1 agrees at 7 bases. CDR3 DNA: TGTGCCAGCACCCGACGGGCAGGGGGTGACTACGAGCAGTACGTC. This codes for CASTRRAGGDYEQYV.